This T cell receptor beta chain stems from a study of blood T cells in healthy people across ages. Next came a second PCR, run for roughly 6 to 11 cycles, which used a sample-barcoded 5' primer along with a J-beta primer mix. TCRdb reanalysed the 5' RACE reads using MiXCR and keeps one entry per CDR3 protein. The sample shows over 750,000 distinct CDR3 sequences, 20% to 25% of them seen only once. This clonotype came up a few times. Trimming at V came to 5 bases and at J to 11 bases, leaving 17 bases not matched to a gene. This CDR3 has 16 residues. Germline-derived CDR1 and CDR2 are SNHLY and FYNNEI. This sample was shared with a second study, whose subject was T cells of mothers and their children. That paper notes: About 6 children and their three healthy Caucasian mothers were the donors. Reads recorded for TCR beta CDR3 numbered over 9 million per mother and about 3 million per child.

Sequencing was done on a sample of blood. The sequence was collected from a boy aged 5-17 years in good health. The chain uses TRBV2 and TRBJ1-4; 7 bases are a match to TRBD1. The CDR3: CASSYNGQVGTVKLFF. CDR3 in DNA: TGTGCCAGCAGTTATAACGGACAGGTTGGGACGGTTAAACTGTTTTTT.